This T cell receptor beta chain was profiled in a study of CD8 T cells in Susac syndrome. Study as a whole: Clinical remission applied to under ten sequenced Susac syndrome patients, and more than five had active disease.

The CDR3 sequence is 15 residues long. CDR1 and CDR2 (germline): DFQATT, SNEGSKA (reference sequence). The junction had 10 bases not matched to a gene; V was cut back by 3 bases and J by 6 bases. Random hexamers were used to reverse transcribe about 0.5 to 1 ug of RNA. TCRdb reprocessed the immunoSEQ multiplex PCR reads with MiXCR, giving one entry per CDR3 protein. The sample consists of 75,000 to 100,000 distinct CDR3 sequences, 90% to 95% of them appearing once. Negative isolation yielded CD8+ and CD4+ T cells; FACS enriched TEMRA cells. The rearrangement uses TRBV20-1 and TRBJ2-3, with 9 bases that match TRBD2. The specimen sequenced was CD8+ T cells from PBMCs. The sequence came from a human donor with Susac syndrome. The CDR3 bases are TGCAGTGCTAGGGCAGCGGGAGGAGAATCGGATACGCAGTATTTT. Encoded protein: CSARAAGGESDTQYF.